This entry describes one T cell receptor (beta chain). This entry is derived from a study of CD8 T cells in ankylosing spondylitis. This CDR3 has 14 residues. The germline V gene encodes CDR1 DFQATT and CDR2 SNEGSKA (reference sequence). The V end was cut by 6 bases, the J end by 2 bases, with 14 bases between. A single record per CDR3 protein comes from TCRdb applying MiXCR to the 5' RACE reads. This sample has 230,000 or so distinct CDR3 sequences, with roughly a quarter found just once. The sequenced sample consisted of blood, either unsorted or a sorted T cell fraction (not recorded which). The source of this sequence is a male donor with ankylosing spondylitis or in good health (not recorded which). The chain is built from TRBV20-1 and TRBJ2-1, with a possible D match to TRBD1 (6 bases). CDR3 coding DNA: TGCAGTGCCCCCCCCGCAGGGGCCTACAATGAGCAGTTCTTC. Its translation is CSAPPAGAYNEQFF.